Following are 10 T cell receptor beta chains from one sample sequenced in a study of blood T cells in healthy people across ages. Sample-barcoded 5' priming and a J-beta primer mix drove a second PCR of about 6 to 11 cycles. One entry per CDR3 protein results from TCRdb running MiXCR on the 5' RACE reads. The repertoire holds 700,000 to 950,000 distinct CDR3 sequences, with 55% to 70% as singletons. Specimen: blood. All receptors come from a young man in good health.

This clonotype has only a few counts. This chain joins TRBV20-1 and TRBJ2-3; no clear D. CDR3 size: 14 residues. V lost 3 bases, J lost 2 bases, and 12 bases lay in between. The germline gives CDR1 DFQATT, CDR2 SNEGSKA (reference sequence). The CDR3, as DNA: TGCAGTGCTAGTATGCGGTACTTCACAGATACGCAGTATTTT. As protein: CSASMRYFTDTQYF.

V usage is TRBV27 and J usage is TRBJ2-1; the match to TRBD1 covers 7 bases. J lost 8 bases, V lost 3 bases, and 10 bases had no gene match. The CDR3 is made up of 15 amino acids. Looked up from germline, CDR1 is MNHEY and CDR2 is SMNVEV (reference sequence). The CDR3 sequence is CASSFKGAAIDEQFF. The DNA for the CDR3 is TGTGCCAGCAGTTTCAAGGGGGCTGCCATTGATGAGCAGTTCTTC.

The genes are TRBV29-1 and TRBJ2-1, with D tentatively TRBD1 (5 bases). The CDR3 sequence is 14 residues long. Deletions cut 7 bases from V and 4 bases from J, with 17 bases between. CDR1 SQVTM and CDR2 ANQGSEA come from the germline V gene. The CDR3: CSASRSGLYNEQFF. As DNA, the CDR3 is TGCAGCGCTTCACGTTCAGGGCTGTACAATGAGCAGTTCTTC.

Turning to this clonotype: A junction end diverges from the germline sequence, so it may reflect a read error. This sequence joins TRBV5-1 and TRBJ2-3, with TRBD2 matching 7 bases. Germline V gene sequence: CDR1 SGHRS, CDR2 YFSETQ. This CDR3 region has 14 residues. The CDR3 nucleotides are TGCGCCAGCAGCTTCCTGACTAGCAGAGATACGCAGTATTTT. As protein: CASSFLTSRDTQYF.

V usage is TRBV29-1 and J usage is TRBJ2-3; a possible D gene is TRBD1 (6 bases). The length of the CDR3 is 16 residues. Trimming stripped 4 bases from V and 4 bases from J, with 21 bases between. Per the germline V gene, CDR1 is SQVTM and CDR2 is ANQGSEA. CDR3 sequence reads: CSVVGAAGVGPDTQYF. The CDR3 coding sequence is TGCAGCGTTGTGGGGGCGGCAGGGGTAGGACCAGATACGCAGTATTTT.

Only one count was recorded for this clonotype. The rearrangement uses TRBV20-1 and TRBJ2-5; TRBD1 matches 8 bases. The J call is in doubt because the DNA end fits TRBJ2-7 better. The CDR3 extends over 15 amino acids. Germline V lookup: CDR1 DFQATT, CDR2 SNEGSKA (reference sequence). The chain's CDR3 is CSAQGSDRAAYEQYF. CDR3 in DNA: TGCAGTGCGCAGGGGTCGGACAGGGCAGCTTACGAGCAGTACTTC.

This clonotype was recorded at least ten times. The V and J genes are TRBV20-1 and TRBJ2-5; D not resolved. The CDR3 runs 10 residues. Germline V CDR1 and CDR2: DFQATT, SNEGSKA (reference sequence). CDR3 in amino acids: CSALQETQYF. The CDR3 bases are TGCAGCGCCCTCCAAGAGACCCAGTACTTC.

V is TRBV20-1 and J is TRBJ2-5; 12 nucleotides align to TRBD2. Germline V gene sequence: CDR1 DFQATT, CDR2 SNEGSKA (reference sequence). The CDR3 totals 19 residues. The ends lost 5 bases at V and 1 base at J; junction bases unmatched: 17. The CDR3 DNA sequence: TGCAGTGCTGAAATCTCGCCGGGACTAGCGGGTGGGGGCCAAGAGACCCAGTACTTC. Its translation is CSAEISPGLAGGGQETQYF.

The rearrangement links TRBV7-2 to TRBJ2-5, with no clear D. V lost 5 bases and J lost 1, with 14 bases in between. CDR1 and CDR2 (germline): SGHTA, FQGNSA. The length of the CDR3 is 15 residues. The CDR3 DNA reads as TGTGCCAGCAGCGTTGGACCCGGGCCCCAAGAGACCCAGTACTTC. This gives the protein CASSVGPGPQETQYF.

The chain is built from TRBV12-3 or TRBV12-4 and TRBJ2-4, with D perhaps given as TRBD1 or TRBD2 (5 bases each). The ends were cut back, 2 bases at V and 8 bases at J, with 13 bases in the middle. The length of the CDR3 is 14 residues. This CDR3 reads CASSLRGLGDIQYF. The CDR3 DNA follows: TGTGCCAGCAGTTTAAGGGGTCTCGGGGACATTCAGTACTTC.